Below are 18 T cell receptor beta chains sequenced from a single sample in a study of blood T cell repertoires in COVID-19. Generated by immunoSEQ multiplex PCR, the TCRdb table keeps only in-frame clones and is missing some. The sample carries about 200,000 clones, 85% to 90% recorded once. Sequences were obtained from PBMCs or T cells enriched from blood (not recorded which). The receptors were sampled from a man aged 25-45 years who had recovered from COVID-19.

The rearrangement joins TRBV2 to TRBJ1-2; 7 nucleotides agree with TRBD1. From germline, CDR1 is SNHLY and CDR2 FYNNEI. The CDR3 runs 14 residues. V shed 7 bases, J shed 6 bases, and the junction held 11 bases outside the gene matches. This CDR3 reads CASTPGRQGDGYTF. The CDR3 nucleotides read TGTGCCAGCACCCCAGGGCGCCAGGGGGATGGCTACACCTTC.

V is TRBV28 and J is TRBJ2-7; TRBD2 matches 11 bases. CDR1 and CDR2 from the germline V gene are MDHEN and SYDVKM. This CDR3 is 21 amino acids long. The V and J ends lost 4 bases and 0 bases, in that order; junction bases with no gene match: 20. The DNA of the CDR3 is TGTGCCAGCAGTTCACCCCGAGGTAGCGGGAGGGATAACGTAGCCTCCTACGAGCAGTACTTC. Translated, it gives CASSSPRGSGRDNVASYEQYF.

V and J are TRBV7-9 and TRBJ1-5; unclear D gene. The CDR3 sequence is 15 residues long. The V end lost 5 bases, the J end lost 4 bases, and 15 bases lay between the germline ends. Looked up from germline, CDR1 is SEHNR and CDR2 is FQNEAQ (reference sequence). The CDR3 is CASSQGVGSNQPQHF. The CDR3 coding sequence is TGTGCCAGCAGCCAAGGAGTTGGGTCTAATCAGCCCCAGCATTTT.

This chain links TRBV12-5 with TRBJ1-3; 9 bases line up with TRBD1. The V and J ends lost 0 bases and 1 base, in that order; junction bases with no gene match: 10. This CDR3 has 19 residues. Germline V gene sequence: CDR1 LGHNT, CDR2 FRNRAP. The CDR3 nucleotides read TGTGCTAGTGGTTTGGTAGTAACCAACAGGGGGCTTTCTGGAAACACCATATATTTT. This gives the protein CASGLVVTNRGLSGNTIYF.

This clone was seen only a few times. V is TRBV5-4 and J is TRBJ2-2; possible D gene TRBD1, 5 bases. The germline V gene has CDR1 SGHNT and CDR2 YYREEE (reference sequence). V was trimmed by 2 bases and J by 3 bases, leaving 8 bases between them. This CDR3 is built from 14 residues. The CDR3 is CASSFQGDTGELFF. The CDR3 DNA sequence: TGTGCCAGCAGCTTTCAAGGGGACACCGGGGAGCTGTTTTTT.

This chain links TRBV12-3 or TRBV12-4 with TRBJ1-2; TRBD1 aligns across 7 bases. This CDR3 comprises 13 residues. J lost 8 bases, V lost 6 bases, and 9 bases had no gene match. CDR3 in amino acids: CASSGRSGGGYTF. As DNA, the CDR3 is TGTGCCAGCAGCGGACGGTCAGGGGGGGGCTACACCTTC.

This chain uses TRBV30 with TRBJ2-6; a possible D gene is TRBD1 (5 bases). With 1 base removed from V and 4 bases from J, the gap between germline ends came to 17 bases. Germline CDR1 GTSNPN, CDR2 SVGIG (reference sequence). This CDR3 region has 17 residues. This CDR3 reads CAWSGNLPGPGANVLTF. The CDR3, as DNA: TGTGCCTGGAGTGGAAACCTACCAGGGCCCGGGGCCAACGTCCTGACTTTC. Variable domain in full (rest from reference TRBV30 and TRBJ2-6): SQTIHQWPATLVQPVGSPLSLECTVEGTSNPNLYWYRQAAGRGLQLLFYSVGIGQISSEVPQNLSASRPQDRQFILSSKKLLLSDSGFYLCAWSGNLPGPGANVLTFGAGSRLTVL.

V usage is TRBV5-5 and J usage is TRBJ2-7; the match to TRBD1 covers 11 bases. V dropped 4 bases and J dropped 2; count of bases not matched to a gene: 2. The CDR3 length is 14 residues. In germline, CDR1 is SGHKS, CDR2 YYEKEE (reference sequence). CDR3 in amino acids: CASSRTGGAYEQYF. DNA of the CDR3: TGTGCCAGCAGCCGGACAGGGGGCGCCTACGAGCAGTACTTC.

The chain recombines TRBV6-1 with TRBJ1-2; possibly TRBD1 for D (5 bases). CDR3 length equals 13 residues. V was clipped by 1 base and J by 6 bases, with 9 bases between them. From germline, CDR1 is MNHNS and CDR2 SASEGT. For the CDR3, the DNA is TGTGCCAGCAGTGAAGAGGGGTGGGATGGCTACACCTTC. Residues: CASSEEGWDGYTF.

The CDR3 protein is CASSQGSGGELFF. CDR3 bases: TGCGCCAGCAGCCAAGGTTCGGGCGGGGAGCTGTTTTTT. This chain uses TRBV4-1 with TRBJ2-2; D remains unclear. The CDR3 contains 13 residues. Germline V CDR1 and CDR2: MGHRA, YSYEKL. V lost 1 base, J lost 7 bases, and 7 bases lay in between.

The chain carries TRBV21-1 and TRBJ1-3. TRBV21-1 is given as a pseudogene. The CDR3 sequence is 18 residues long. The CDR3 sequence: CASSTHRTWACSGNTIYF. The DNA for the CDR3 is TGTGCCAGCAGCACTCATAGGACTTGGGCTTGCTCTGGAAACACCATATATTTT.

This clone is a singleton in its sample. V and J are TRBV5-4 and TRBJ2-2, with 8 bases fitting TRBD2. With V trimmed by 4 bases and J by 6 bases, 14 bases remained unmatched. CDR3 length: 17 residues. Germline loops: CDR1 SGHNT, CDR2 YYREEE (reference sequence). CDR3 nucleotide sequence: TGTGCCAGCAGCCCTAGGGGGAGCGGGAGTTGGGCCGGGGAGCTGTTTTTT. Protein product: CASSPRGSGSWAGELFF. The entire variable domain, with the rest obtained from reference TRBV5-4 and TRBJ2-2, is as follows: ETGVTQSPTHLIKTRGQQVTLRCSSQSGHNTVSWYQQALGQGPQFIFQYYREEENGRGNFPPRFSGLQFPNYSSELNVNALELDDSALYLCASSPRGSGSWAGELFFGEGSRLTVL.

The CDR3 spells CASSLVQGVQPQHF. The CDR3 coding sequence is TGTGCCAGCAGTTTAGTTCAGGGGGTCCAGCCCCAGCATTTT. The chain links TRBV28 to TRBJ1-5; 7 bases agree with TRBD1. Germline-derived CDR1 and CDR2 are MDHEN and SYDVKM. Losses at the gene ends were 2 bases for V and 7 bases for J; bases not matched to a gene: 5. The CDR3 sequence is 14 residues long. Supplemented by reference TRBV28 and TRBJ1-5, the full variable domain reads DVKVTQSSRYLVKRTGEKVFLECVQDMDHENMFWYRQDPGLGLRLIYFSYDVKMKEKGDIPEGYSVSREKKERFSLILESASTNQTSMYLCASSLVQGVQPQHFGDGTRLSIL.

This clone was recorded only once. The V and J genes are TRBV5-4 and TRBJ2-2, with 11 bases fitting TRBD2. The CDR3 is 18 amino acids. The junction had 9 bases not matched to a gene; V was cut back by 5 bases and J by 0 bases. Germline V gene data show CDR1 as SGHNT and CDR2 as YYREEE (reference sequence). CDR3 sequence (DNA): TGTGCCAGCAGGCGTACTAGCGGGGGACGATCGAACACCGGGGAGCTGTTTTTT. It translates to CASRRTSGGRSNTGELFF.

J is TRBJ2-2 and V is TRBV10-3; 11 bases fit TRBD2. The germline V gene encodes CDR1 ENHRY and CDR2 SYGVKD. CDR3 size: 16 residues. Trimming at V came to 0 bases and at J to 6 bases, leaving 3 bases not matched to a gene. The CDR3 region is CAISESSSGRAGELFF. DNA of the CDR3: TGTGCCATCAGTGAGTCGAGTAGCGGGAGGGCCGGGGAGCTGTTTTTT.

The chain couples TRBV12-3 or TRBV12-4 to TRBJ2-3; D call uncertain. The CDR3 contains 12 residues. The germline V and J ends were trimmed by 5 bases and 8 bases, with 11 bases remaining between them. CDR3 sequence reads: CASSPEHGTQYF. The CDR3 nucleotides read TGTGCCAGCAGTCCTGAGCATGGTACGCAGTATTTT.

This chain joins TRBV4-1 and TRBJ1-6, with no clear D. Germline lookup yields CDR1 MGHRA and CDR2 YSYEKL. Deletions cut 1 base from V and 9 bases from J, with 16 bases between. This CDR3 is 16 amino acids long. The CDR3 region is CASSQVGREIGSPLHF. CDR3 bases: TGCGCCAGCAGCCAAGTGGGCCGAGAGATAGGTTCACCCCTCCACTTT.

The table lists this clone with a few counts. The V and J genes are TRBV27 and TRBJ2-3; 7 bases match TRBD2. CDR1 is MNHEY, CDR2 SMNVEV, per germline (reference sequence). Trimming cost V 0 bases and J 6 bases; bases outside gene matches: 3. The length of the CDR3 is 14 residues. The CDR3 DNA sequence: TGTGCCAGCAGTTTATCGGGAGGGGCGGATACGCAGTATTTT. This translates into CASSLSGGADTQYF.